This T cell receptor (beta chain) was sequenced in a study of blood T cell repertoires in COVID-19. Study-wide background: Samples representing acute and convalescent COVID-19 were sourced from the United States, Italy and Spain.

Researchers sorted participants into cohorts using their self-reported clinical history. V was pared by 3 bases and J by 0 bases, with 2 bases of the junction left unmatched. The germline V gene has CDR1 KGHSH and CDR2 LQKENI. CDR3 length equals 15 residues. Sequencing used immunoSEQ multiplex PCR; TCRdb keeps in-frame clones, though not all of them. The sample includes 140,000 to 150,000 clones, approximately 88% of them seen just once. The sequenced sample was PBMCs or T cells enriched from blood (not recorded which). This sequence was found in a woman in her thirties with acute COVID-19. The rearrangement links TRBV18 to TRBJ2-1; 7 bases line up with TRBD2. The DNA for the CDR3 is TGTGCCAGCTCACCGTGGGGGGGCTCCTACAATGAGCAGTTCTTC. It specifies CASSPWGGSYNEQFF.